These T cell receptor beta chains were read from a single sample in a study of beta chain features in type 1 diabetes. Data came from immunoSEQ multiplex PCR; TCRdb stores just in-frame clones and leaves some out. The table includes 600,000 or so clones, roughly 12% detected once. Specimen: naive CD4+ T cells from blood. These receptors all come from a man aged 25 to 40 with type 1 diabetes. Both conserved end residues are part of each CDR3. A clone size is listed for some rows: how often the clone was seen (once, few, many), or a class if it is expanded.

V	size	CDR3
TRBV10-3	once	CAISEGAIHGGYGYTF
TRBV7-2	few	CASSLYVELSQPQHF
TRBV29-1	few	CSALDRSSYEQYF
TRBV9	few	CASSGQGLNEKLFF
TRBV5-1	-	CASSIPGYEQYF
TRBV27	few	CASKTGPSYEQYF
TRBV13	few	CASSLDRGKNIQYF
TRBV2	few	CASLGAQSTDTQYF
TRBV2	-	CASSVKGQTYQETQYF
TRBV6-6	few	CASSYNRGAKEAFF
TRBV5-4	few	CASSLEAGFTDTQYF
TRBV9	few	CASSPGTSGGSRETQYF
TRBV5-4	few	CASSWTEQETQYF
TRBV30	few	CAWSLRQGIYRSNQPQHF
TRBV5-6	-	CASSLDRTIGDRMSAGYTF
TRBV28	-	CASSAGGLSPLHF
TRBV6-5	-	CASNRLAGEETQYF
TRBV5-1	-	CASSPRTNTNYEQYF
TRBV11-2	-	CASTTGTYEQYF
TRBV25-1	-	CASSASLGTAVQETQYF
TRBV28	few	CASSLQGSNPYEQYF
TRBV28	-	CACYNQNYGYTF
TRBV5-6	-	CASSLVRYQETQYF